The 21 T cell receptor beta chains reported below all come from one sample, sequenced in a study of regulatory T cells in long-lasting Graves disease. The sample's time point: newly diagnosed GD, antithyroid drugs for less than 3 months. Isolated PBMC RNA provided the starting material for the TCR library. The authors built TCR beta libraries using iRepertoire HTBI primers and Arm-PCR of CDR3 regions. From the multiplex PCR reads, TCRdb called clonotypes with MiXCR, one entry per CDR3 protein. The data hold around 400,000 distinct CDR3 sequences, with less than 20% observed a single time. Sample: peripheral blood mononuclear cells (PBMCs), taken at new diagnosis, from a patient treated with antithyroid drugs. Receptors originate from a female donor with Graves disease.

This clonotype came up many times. Here the CDR3 DNA reads TGCAGTGCTAGACTTTCCGGGACAACCTACGAGCAGTACTTC. It translates to CSARLSGTTYEQYF. This chain connects TRBV20-1 to TRBJ2-7; possible D gene TRBD1, 6 bases. CDR1 is DFQATT and CDR2 is SNEGSKA in the germline V gene (reference sequence). The length of the CDR3 is 14 residues. V dropped 2 bases and J dropped 2 bases, with 13 bases sitting between them.

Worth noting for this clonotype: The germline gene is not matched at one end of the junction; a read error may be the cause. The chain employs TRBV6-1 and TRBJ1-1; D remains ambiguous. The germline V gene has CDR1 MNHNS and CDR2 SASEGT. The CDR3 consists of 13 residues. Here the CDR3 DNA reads TGTGCCAGCAGTGAAGGTGACCTATTTGAAGCTTCCTTT. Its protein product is CASSEGDLFEASF.

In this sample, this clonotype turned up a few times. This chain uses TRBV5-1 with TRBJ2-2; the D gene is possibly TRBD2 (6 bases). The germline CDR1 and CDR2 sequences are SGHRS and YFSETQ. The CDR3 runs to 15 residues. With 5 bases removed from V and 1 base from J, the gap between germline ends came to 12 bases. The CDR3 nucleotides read TGCGCCAGCAGAAACCTAGCGAGGAACACCGGGGAGCTGTTTTTT. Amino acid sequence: CASRNLARNTGELFF.

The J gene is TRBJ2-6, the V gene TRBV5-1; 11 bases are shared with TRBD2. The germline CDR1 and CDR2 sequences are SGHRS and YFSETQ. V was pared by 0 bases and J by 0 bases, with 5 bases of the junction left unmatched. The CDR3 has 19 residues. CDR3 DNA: TGCGCCAGCAGCTTGGGTCGACTAGCGGGGTCCTCTGGGGCCAACGTCCTGACTTTC. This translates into CASSLGRLAGSSGANVLTF.

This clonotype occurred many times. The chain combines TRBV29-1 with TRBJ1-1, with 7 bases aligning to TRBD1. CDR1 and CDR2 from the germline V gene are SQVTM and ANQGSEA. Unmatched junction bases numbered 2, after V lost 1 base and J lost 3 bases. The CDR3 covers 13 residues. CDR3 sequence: CSVEAGGDTEAFF. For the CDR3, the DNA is TGCAGCGTTGAAGCAGGGGGGGACACTGAAGCTTTCTTT.

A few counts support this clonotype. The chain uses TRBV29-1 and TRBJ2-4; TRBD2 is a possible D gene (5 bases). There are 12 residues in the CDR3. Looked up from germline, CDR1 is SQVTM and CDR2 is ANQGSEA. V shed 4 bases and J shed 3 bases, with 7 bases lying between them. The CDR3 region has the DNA TGCAGCGTTGGGACTTTCAAAAACATTCAGTACTTC. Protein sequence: CSVGTFKNIQYF.

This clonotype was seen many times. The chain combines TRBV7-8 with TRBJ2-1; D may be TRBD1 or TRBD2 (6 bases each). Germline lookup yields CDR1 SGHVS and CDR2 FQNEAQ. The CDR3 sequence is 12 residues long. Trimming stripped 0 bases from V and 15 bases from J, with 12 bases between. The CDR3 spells CASSLAGGAGFF. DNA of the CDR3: TGTGCCAGCAGCTTAGCGGGGGGCGCGGGGTTCTTC.

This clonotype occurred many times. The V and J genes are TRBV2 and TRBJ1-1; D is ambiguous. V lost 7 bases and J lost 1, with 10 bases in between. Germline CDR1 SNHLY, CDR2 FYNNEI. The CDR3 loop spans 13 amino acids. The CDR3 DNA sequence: TGTGCCAGCATCCGGCAGACGAACACTGAAGCTTTCTTT. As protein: CASIRQTNTEAFF.

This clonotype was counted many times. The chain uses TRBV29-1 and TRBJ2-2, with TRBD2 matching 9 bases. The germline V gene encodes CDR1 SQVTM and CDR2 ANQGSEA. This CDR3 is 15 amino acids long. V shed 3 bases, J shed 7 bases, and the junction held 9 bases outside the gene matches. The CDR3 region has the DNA TGCAGCGTTGATGGCGCGGGAGGGCCTAGCGGGGAGCTGTTTTTT. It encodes CSVDGAGGPSGELFF.

CDR3 loop: CASSIGYQETQYF. For the CDR3, the DNA is TGTGCCAGTAGTATAGGGTACCAAGAGACCCAGTACTTC. The chain combines TRBV19 with TRBJ2-5; D is undetermined. The CDR3 covers 13 residues. Per germline, CDR1 LNHDA and CDR2 SQIVND (reference sequence). Trimming removed 1 base from V and 0 bases from J, with 3 bases in between.

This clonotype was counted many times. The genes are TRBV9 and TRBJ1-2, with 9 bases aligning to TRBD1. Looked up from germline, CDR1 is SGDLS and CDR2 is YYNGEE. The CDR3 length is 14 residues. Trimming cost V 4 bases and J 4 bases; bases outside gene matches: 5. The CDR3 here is CASSITGGVYGYTF. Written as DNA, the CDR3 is TGTGCCAGCAGCATAACAGGGGGCGTCTATGGCTACACCTTC. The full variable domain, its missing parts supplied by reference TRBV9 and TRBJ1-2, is DSGVTQTPKHLITATGQRVTLRCSPRSGDLSVYWYQQSLDQGLQFLIQYYNGEERAKGNILERFSAQQFPDLHSELNLSSLELGDSALYFCASSITGGVYGYTFGSGTRLTVV.

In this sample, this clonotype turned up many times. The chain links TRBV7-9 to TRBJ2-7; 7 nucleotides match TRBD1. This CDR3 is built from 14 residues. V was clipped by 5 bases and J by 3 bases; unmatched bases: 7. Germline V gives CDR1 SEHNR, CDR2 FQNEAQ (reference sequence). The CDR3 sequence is CASSHRDRNYEQYF. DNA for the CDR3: TGTGCCAGCAGCCACCGGGACAGAAACTACGAGCAGTACTTC.

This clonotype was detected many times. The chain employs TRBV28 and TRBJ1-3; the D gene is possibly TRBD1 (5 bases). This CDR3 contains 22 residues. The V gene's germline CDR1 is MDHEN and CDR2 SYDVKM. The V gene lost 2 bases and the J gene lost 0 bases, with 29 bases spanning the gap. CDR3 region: CASSLTPPMTDTTAYSGNTIYF. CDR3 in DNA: TGTGCCAGCAGTTTAACCCCTCCGATGACAGATACGACCGCATACTCTGGAAACACCATATATTTT.

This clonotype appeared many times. In DNA, the CDR3 is TGTGCCAGCAGCCCCGGGGGGGGGCAACAGCCCCAGCATTTT. It is translated as CASSPGGGQQPQHF. The chain couples TRBV5-6 to TRBJ1-5; D may be TRBD1 (6 bases). CDR1 is SGHDT, CDR2 YYEEEE, per germline. CDR3 length: 14 residues. Trimming removed 4 bases from V and 7 bases from J, with 15 bases in between.

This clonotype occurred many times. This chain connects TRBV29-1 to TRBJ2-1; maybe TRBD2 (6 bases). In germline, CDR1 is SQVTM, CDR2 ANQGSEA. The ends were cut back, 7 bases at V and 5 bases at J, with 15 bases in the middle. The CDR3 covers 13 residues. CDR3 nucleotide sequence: TGCAGCGCCCCGGTAGCGGAACACAATGAGCAGTTCTTC. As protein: CSAPVAEHNEQFF.

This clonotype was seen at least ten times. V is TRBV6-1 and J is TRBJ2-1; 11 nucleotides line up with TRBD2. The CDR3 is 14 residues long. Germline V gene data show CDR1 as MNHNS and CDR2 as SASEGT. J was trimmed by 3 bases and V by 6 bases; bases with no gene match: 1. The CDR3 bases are TGTGCCAGCAGAACTAGCGGGGGCTACAATGAGCAGTTCTTC. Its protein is CASRTSGGYNEQFF.

The CDR3 spells CATSDPGQHSYNEQFF. The DNA for the CDR3 is TGTGCCACCAGTGATCCCGGACAGCACTCCTACAATGAGCAGTTCTTC. V is TRBV24-1 and J is TRBJ2-1, with D maybe TRBD1 (6 bases). V was cut by 3 bases and J by 0 bases, with 11 bases left in between. CDR3 length equals 16 residues. The germline V gene has CDR1 KGHDR and CDR2 SFDVKD.

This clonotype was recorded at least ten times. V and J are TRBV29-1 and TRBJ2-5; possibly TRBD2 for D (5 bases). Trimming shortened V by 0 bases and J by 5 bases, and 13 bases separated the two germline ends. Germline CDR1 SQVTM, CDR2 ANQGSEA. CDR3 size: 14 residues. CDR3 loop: CSVEDWRGRETQYF. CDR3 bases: TGCAGCGTTGAAGATTGGAGAGGGCGGGAGACCCAGTACTTC.

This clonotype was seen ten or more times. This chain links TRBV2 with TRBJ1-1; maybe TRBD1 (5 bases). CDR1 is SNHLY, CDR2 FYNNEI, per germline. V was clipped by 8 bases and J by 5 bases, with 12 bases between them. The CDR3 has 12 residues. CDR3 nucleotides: TGTGCCAGCCCAGGGTTAGGGACTGAAGCTTTCTTT. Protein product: CASPGLGTEAFF.

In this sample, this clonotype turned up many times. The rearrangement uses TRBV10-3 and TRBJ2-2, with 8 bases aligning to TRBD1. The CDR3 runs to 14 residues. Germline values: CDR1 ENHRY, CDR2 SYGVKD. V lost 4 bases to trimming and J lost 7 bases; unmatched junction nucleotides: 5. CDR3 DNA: TGTGCCATCAGTGCTGGACAGGGAATCGGGGAGCTGTTTTTT. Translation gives CAISAGQGIGELFF.

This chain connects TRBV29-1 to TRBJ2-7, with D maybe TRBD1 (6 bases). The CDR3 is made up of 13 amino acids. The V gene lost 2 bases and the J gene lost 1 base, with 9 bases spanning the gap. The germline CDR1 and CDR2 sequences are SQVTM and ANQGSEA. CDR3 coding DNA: TGCAGCGTTGAAAGGCAGGGGTCCTACGAGCAGTACTTC. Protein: CSVERQGSYEQYF.